This passage covers 10 T cell receptor beta chains from one sample sequenced in a study of cytomegalovirus exposure and HLA in healthy donors. In the PCR, 60 Vbeta and 13 Jbeta primers were used. Clones were sequenced by immunoSEQ multiplex PCR, and TCRdb holds only the in-frame ones, with some missing. There are around 230,000 clones in the sample; about 75% occur only once, and about 2% lies in the top ten. Sequencing was done on a sample of PBMCs. The source is a male donor in good health and CMV-seronegative.

The genes are TRBV27 and TRBJ1-6; 10 bases align to TRBD1. CDR3 length equals 15 residues. Germline loops: CDR1 MNHEY, CDR2 SMNVEV (reference sequence). Losses at the gene ends were 6 bases for V and 13 bases for J; bases not matched to a gene: 12. For the CDR3, the DNA is TGTGCCAGCAGAGCGGCTGGGACAGGGGTTTGGCCCCTCCACTTT. Its protein product is CASRAAGTGVWPLHF.

The chain is built from TRBV7-3 and TRBJ2-1; 10 nucleotides match TRBD2. Germline CDR1 is SGHTA and CDR2 is FQGTGA. There are 15 residues in the CDR3. Germline trimming cut 2 bases from V and 6 bases from J; bases unmatched to any gene: 4. CDR3 residues: CASSLVSGGANEQFF. The CDR3 nucleotides read TGTGCCAGCAGCTTAGTCAGCGGGGGGGCCAATGAGCAGTTCTTC. Complete variable domain (other parts from reference TRBV7-3 and TRBJ2-1): GAGVSQTPSNKVTEKGKYVELRCDPISGHTALYWYRQSLGQGPEFLIYFQGTGAADDSGLPNDRFFAVRPEGSVSTLKIQRTERGDSAVYLCASSLVSGGANEQFFGPGTRLTVL.

The CDR3 DNA is TGTGCCAGCAGCGAGGGGACAGGCCCCAGGGAGCAGTACTTC. Translation: CASSEGTGPREQYF. The chain couples TRBV9 to TRBJ2-7, with 8 bases that match TRBD1. Germline V lookup: CDR1 SGDLS, CDR2 YYNGEE. The trim removed 3 bases at V and 7 bases at J, leaving 9 bases unmatched. CDR3 length: 14 residues. The full variable domain, completed using reference TRBV9 and TRBJ2-7, is DSGVTQTPKHLITATGQRVTLRCSPRSGDLSVYWYQQSLDQGLQFLIQYYNGEERAKGNILERFSAQQFPDLHSELNLSSLELGDSALYFCASSEGTGPREQYFGPGTRLTVT.

Only a few counts were recorded for this clone. The rearrangement joins TRBV13 to TRBJ2-2, with D perhaps matching TRBD2 (6 bases). The length of the CDR3 is 15 residues. Germline CDR1 is PRHDT and CDR2 is FYEKMQ (reference sequence). V lost 0 bases to trimming and J lost 6 bases, with 11 bases between them. In DNA, the CDR3 is TGTGCCAGCAGCTTAGGGAGACTAGGCCCCGGGGAGCTGTTTTTT. This translates into CASSLGRLGPGELFF.

The rearrangement links TRBV28 to TRBJ2-2; D may be TRBD2 (5 bases). V was cut by 6 bases and J by 4 bases, with 18 bases left in between. Germline CDR1 MDHEN, CDR2 SYDVKM. The CDR3 is 16 amino acids. The CDR3 DNA reads TGTGCCAGCAGCCCCGGGTCGGGGATGAGCACCGGGGAGCTGTTTTTT. Its translation: CASSPGSGMSTGELFF.

The chain carries TRBV2 and TRBJ2-1, with 7 bases matching TRBD2. Germline assignment: CDR1 SNHLY and CDR2 FYNNEI. The CDR3 totals 16 residues. J lost 5 bases, V lost 4 bases, and 11 bases had no gene match. In DNA form, the CDR3 reads TGTGCCAGCAGTGTAGTCAGGACTAGTGAGCACAATGAGCAGTTCTTC. The encoded protein is CASSVVRTSEHNEQFF.

This clone was observed a few times. This CDR3 reads CASSFGLSREQYF. The CDR3 DNA reads TGTGCCAGCAGCTTTGGACTATCTCGGGAGCAGTACTTC. The chain recombines TRBV7-2 with TRBJ2-7; D possibly corresponds to TRBD2 (6 bases). In germline, CDR1 is SGHTA, CDR2 FQGNSA. The V end was cut by 3 bases, the J end by 7 bases, with 13 bases between. The CDR3 is made up of 13 amino acids.

The count of this clone is one. The chain uses TRBV6-6 and TRBJ1-2; D remains unclear. CDR1 MNHNY and CDR2 SVGAGI come from the germline V gene (reference sequence). V was trimmed by 6 bases and J by 5 bases, leaving 16 bases between them. The CDR3 spans 14 residues. The CDR3 bases are TGTGCCAGCAGGGAAGGAGCAACCACTTATGGCTACACCTTC. Amino acid sequence: CASREGATTYGYTF.

The chain combines TRBV7-3 with TRBJ2-1, with D possibly being TRBD1 (5 bases). The CDR3 contains 13 residues. Trimming removed 4 bases at V and 4 bases at J, with 8 bases between. The germline CDR1 and CDR2 sequences are SGHTA and FQGTGA. The CDR3 sequence: CASSSDSYNEQFF. DNA of the CDR3: TGTGCCAGCAGCTCTGACAGTTACAATGAGCAGTTCTTC.

This clone has just a few counts. The rearrangement uses TRBV10-3 and TRBJ2-7, with 10 bases aligning to TRBD1. The CDR3 covers 16 residues. Germline V gene sequence: CDR1 ENHRY, CDR2 SYGVKD. V was clipped by 5 bases and J by 5 bases; unmatched bases: 12. The CDR3 is CAISSVSDRGFNEQYF. In DNA, the CDR3 is TGTGCCATCAGTAGCGTCTCGGACAGGGGGTTTAACGAGCAGTACTTC.